Following are 11 T cell receptor beta chains from one sample sequenced in a study of T cell clonality in common variable immunodeficiency. Study-wide findings and caveats: Common variable immunodeficiency TCR beta sequences reportedly had fewer deletions and N-nucleotide insertions.

The protocol was immunoSEQ multiplex PCR, while the TCRdb copy is restricted to in-frame clones and leaves out a portion. This sample has fewer than 40,000 clones, each found more than once. Their antigen targets remain unknown. Source material: peripheral blood mononuclear cells. Every receptor here comes from a human donor with common variable immunodeficiency.

This clone was counted only a few times. From the germline J gene comes the end of the CDR3, since the read stops 3 residues before it. The rearrangement links TRBV30 to TRBJ1-6; 11 nucleotides match TRBD1. This CDR3 contains 20 residues. Germline loops: CDR1 GTSNPN, CDR2 SVGIG (reference sequence). Trimming cost V 3 bases and J 0 bases; bases outside gene matches: 13. The CDR3 region is CAWSLSRDRGTLSYNSPLHF. The CDR3 bases that were read are TGTGCCTGGAGCCTGAGTCGGGACAGGGGGACTCTCTCCTATAATTCACCC.

About this clone: The read comes to an end 3 residues before the CDR3 does, leaving the germline J gene to fill in the end. The chain recombines TRBV11-3 with TRBJ1-5; TRBD1 matches 8 bases. Germline trimming cut 4 bases from V and 5 bases from J; bases unmatched to any gene: 4. The CDR3 length is 14 residues. Germline CDR1 and CDR2: SGHNT and YENEEA. CDR3 amino acids: CASSSRTGYQPQHF. CDR3 bases read: TGTGCCAGCAGCTCCCGGACAGGGTATCAGCCC.

The CDR3 region is CASSFRGDSNQPQHF. The CDR3 DNA, read in part, is TGTGCCAGCAGCTTCAGGGGAGATAGCAATCAGCCC. This chain joins TRBV13 and TRBJ1-5; a weak D match, TRBD1 (6 bases). The sequence runs out 3 residues before the end of the CDR3; the remainder is reconstructed from the germline J gene. CDR3 length: 15 residues. CDR1 PRHDT and CDR2 FYEKMQ come from the germline V gene (reference sequence). Between the trimmed V and J ends, which lost 3 bases and 0 bases, there was a span of 9 bases.

Details on this clone: Read coverage stops 3 residues before the CDR3 terminus; the germline J gene supplies the remainder. This chain uses TRBV20-1 with TRBJ1-2; D gene uncertain. The V gene's germline CDR1 is DFQATT and CDR2 SNEGSKA (reference sequence). Trimming removed 3 bases from V and 1 base from J, with 9 bases in between. This CDR3 is 13 amino acids long. The sequenced part of the CDR3 DNA is TGCAGTGCTAGCCCACATCTTAACTATGGC. Amino acid sequence: CSASPHLNYG. The whole CDR3 protein reads CSASPHLNYGYTF.

With respect to this clone: The read finishes 3 residues shy of the CDR3 end, and the germline J gene is used to complete it. The chain employs TRBV7-3 and TRBJ1-2, with a possible D match to TRBD1 (6 bases). In germline, CDR1 is SGHTA, CDR2 FQGTGA. The CDR3 sequence is 11 residues long. The DNA read from the CDR3 is TGTGCCAGCCAGGGGATGGAGGGC. Encoded protein: CASQGMEG. The full CDR3 is CASQGMEGYTF.

This clone has at least ten counts. The CDR3 goes on 3 residues after the read ends, and that part is filled in from the germline J gene. V and J are TRBV29-1 and TRBJ2-3; D not certain. The CDR3 loop spans 11 amino acids. V was shortened by 5 bases and J by 5 bases, with 8 bases between the two germline ends. The V gene's germline CDR1 is SQVTM and CDR2 ANQGSEA. The CDR3 is CSVLVGDTQYF. CDR3 DNA, as far as it was read: TGCAGCGTTCTAGTTGGAGATACG.

About this clone: Read sequence stops 3 residues before the CDR3 end, and the germline J gene provides the missing end. This sequence joins TRBV6-2 or TRBV6-3 and TRBJ1-5; D is unclear. The CDR3 totals 13 residues. Trimming took 0 bases from V and 7 from J, leaving 7 bases between them. Germline CDR1 MNHEY, CDR2 SVGEGT. CDR3 sequence: CASSYSRGQPQHF. The DNA read from the CDR3 is TGTGCCAGCAGTTACTCGAGAGGGCAGCCC.

CDR3 residues: CASSTQKTRGADGYTF. CDR3 bases read: TGTGCCAGCTCAACACAAAAGACGCGGGGGGCAGACGGC. The chain joins TRBV18 to TRBJ1-2, with D tentatively TRBD1 (6 bases). The sequenced fragment ends 3 residues before the CDR3 boundary, so the rest is inferred from the germline J gene. CDR3 length: 16 amino acids. Germline V gives CDR1 KGHSH, CDR2 LQKENI.

As regards this clone: The read comes to an end 3 residues before the CDR3 does, leaving the germline J gene to fill in the end. The rearrangement joins TRBV2 to TRBJ2-7, with D tentatively TRBD1 (6 bases). V dropped 6 bases and J dropped 3 bases, with 18 bases sitting between them. This CDR3 comprises 15 residues. Germline CDR1 is SNHLY and CDR2 is FYNNEI. The chain's CDR3 is CASSARGIGGYEQYF. The sequenced part of the CDR3 DNA is TGTGCCAGCAGCGCGAGGGGGATTGGGGGCTACGAG.

Turning to this clone: The read gets to within 3 residues of the CDR3 end, and the germline J gene fills in the rest. The gene calls are TRBV19 and TRBJ1-2; D possibly corresponds to TRBD1 (5 bases). V was shortened by 6 bases and J by 5 bases, with 10 bases between the two germline ends. Germline CDR1 reads LNHDA; CDR2 reads SQIVND (reference sequence). The CDR3 runs 12 residues. This chain's CDR3 is CASRTVPYGYTF. The DNA read from the CDR3 is TGTGCCAGTAGGACAGTACCTTATGGC.

This clone has ten or more counts. The sequenced fragment ends 3 residues before the CDR3 boundary, so the rest is inferred from the germline J gene. The chain links TRBV7-2 to TRBJ1-2; D remains ambiguous. The CDR3 runs to 15 residues. Germline assignment: CDR1 SGHTA and CDR2 FQGNSA. V was trimmed by 5 bases and J by 3 bases, leaving 16 bases between them. The CDR3 reads CASSPDSKRDYGYTF. CDR3 bases read: TGTGCCAGCAGCCCGGACTCTAAACGGGACTATGGC. The full variable domain, its missing parts supplied by reference TRBV7-2 and TRBJ1-2, is GAGVSQSPSNKVTEKGKDVELRCDPISGHTALYWYRQSLGQGLEFLIYFQGNSAPDKSGLPSDRFSAERTGGSVSTLTIQRTQQEDSAVYLCASSPDSKRDYGYTFGSGTRLTVV.